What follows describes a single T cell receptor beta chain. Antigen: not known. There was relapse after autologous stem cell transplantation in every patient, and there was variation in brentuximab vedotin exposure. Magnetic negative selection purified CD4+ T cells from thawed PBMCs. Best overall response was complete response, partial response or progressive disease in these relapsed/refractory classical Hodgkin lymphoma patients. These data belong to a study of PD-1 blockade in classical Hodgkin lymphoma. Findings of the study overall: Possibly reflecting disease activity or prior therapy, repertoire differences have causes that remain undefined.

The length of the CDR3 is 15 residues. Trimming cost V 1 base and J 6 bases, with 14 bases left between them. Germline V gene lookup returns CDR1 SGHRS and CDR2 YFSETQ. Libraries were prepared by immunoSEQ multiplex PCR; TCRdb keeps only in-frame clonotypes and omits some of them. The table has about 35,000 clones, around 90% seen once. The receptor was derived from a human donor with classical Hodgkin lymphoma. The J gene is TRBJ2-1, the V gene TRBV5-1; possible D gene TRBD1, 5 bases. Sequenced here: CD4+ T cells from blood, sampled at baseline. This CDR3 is CASSLSQGGANEQFF. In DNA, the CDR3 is TGCGCCAGCAGCTTGTCGCAGGGTGGGGCCAATGAGCAGTTCTTC. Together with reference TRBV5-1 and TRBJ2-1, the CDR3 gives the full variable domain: KAGVTQTPRYLIKTRGQQVTLSCSPISGHRSVSWYQQTPGQGLQFLFEYFSETQRNKGNFPGRFSGRQFSNSRSEMNVSTLELGDSALYLCASSLSQGGANEQFFGPGTRLTVL.